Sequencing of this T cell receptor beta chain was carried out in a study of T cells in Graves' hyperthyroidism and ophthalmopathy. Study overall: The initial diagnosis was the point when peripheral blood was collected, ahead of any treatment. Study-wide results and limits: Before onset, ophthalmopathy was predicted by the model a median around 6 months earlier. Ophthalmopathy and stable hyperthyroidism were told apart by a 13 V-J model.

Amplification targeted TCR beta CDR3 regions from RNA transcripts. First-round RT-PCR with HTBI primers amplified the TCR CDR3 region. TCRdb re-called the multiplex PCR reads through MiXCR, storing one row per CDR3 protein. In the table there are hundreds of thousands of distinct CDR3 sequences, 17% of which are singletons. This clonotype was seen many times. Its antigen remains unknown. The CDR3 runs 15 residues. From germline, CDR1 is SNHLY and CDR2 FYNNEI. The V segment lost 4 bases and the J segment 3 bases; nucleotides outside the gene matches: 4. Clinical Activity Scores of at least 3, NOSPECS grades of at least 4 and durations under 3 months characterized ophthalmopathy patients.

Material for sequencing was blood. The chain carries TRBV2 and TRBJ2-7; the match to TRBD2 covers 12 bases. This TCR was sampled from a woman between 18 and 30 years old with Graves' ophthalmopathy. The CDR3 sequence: CASSGLAGVSYEQYF. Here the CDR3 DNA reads TGTGCCAGCAGTGGACTAGCGGGAGTAAGCTACGAGCAGTACTTC.